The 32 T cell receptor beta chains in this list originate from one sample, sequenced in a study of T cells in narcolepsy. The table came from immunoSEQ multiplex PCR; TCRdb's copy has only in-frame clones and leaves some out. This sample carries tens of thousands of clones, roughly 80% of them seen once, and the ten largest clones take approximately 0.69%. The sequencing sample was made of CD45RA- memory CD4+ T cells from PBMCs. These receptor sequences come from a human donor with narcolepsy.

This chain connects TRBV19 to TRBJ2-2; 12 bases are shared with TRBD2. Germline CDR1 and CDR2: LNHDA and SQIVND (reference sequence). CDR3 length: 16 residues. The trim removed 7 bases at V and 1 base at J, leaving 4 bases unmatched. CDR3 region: CASTRTSGMNTGELFF. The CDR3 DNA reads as TGTGCCAGTACCAGGACTAGCGGGATGAACACCGGGGAGCTGTTTTTT.

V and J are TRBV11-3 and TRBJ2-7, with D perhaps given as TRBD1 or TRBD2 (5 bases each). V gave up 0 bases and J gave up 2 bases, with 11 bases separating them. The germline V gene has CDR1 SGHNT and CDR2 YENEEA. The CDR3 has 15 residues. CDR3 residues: CASSLDRGPTYEQYF. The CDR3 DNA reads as TGTGCCAGCAGCTTAGACCGGGGACCCACCTACGAGCAGTACTTC.

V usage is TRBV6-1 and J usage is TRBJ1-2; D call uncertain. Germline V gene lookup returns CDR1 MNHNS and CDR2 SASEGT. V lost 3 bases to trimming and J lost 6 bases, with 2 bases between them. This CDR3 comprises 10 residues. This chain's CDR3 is CASSDNGYTF. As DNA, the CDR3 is TGTGCCAGCAGTGATAATGGCTACACCTTC.

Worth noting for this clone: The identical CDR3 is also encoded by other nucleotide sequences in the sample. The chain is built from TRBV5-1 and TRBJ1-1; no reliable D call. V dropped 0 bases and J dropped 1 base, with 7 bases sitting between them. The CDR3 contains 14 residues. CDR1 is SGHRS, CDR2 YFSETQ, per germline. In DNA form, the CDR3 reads TGCGCCAGCAGCTTGGGAGGAAAGAACACTGAAGCTTTCTTT. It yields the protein CASSLGGKNTEAFF.

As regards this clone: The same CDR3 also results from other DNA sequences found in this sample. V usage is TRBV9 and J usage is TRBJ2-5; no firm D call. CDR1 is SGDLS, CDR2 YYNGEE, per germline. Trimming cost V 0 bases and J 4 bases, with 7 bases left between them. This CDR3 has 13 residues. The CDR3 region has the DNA TGTGCCAGCAGCGTAGCTCCCCGAGAGACCCAGTACTTC. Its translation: CASSVAPRETQYF. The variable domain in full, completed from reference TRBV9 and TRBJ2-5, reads DSGVTQTPKHLITATGQRVTLRCSPRSGDLSVYWYQQSLDQGLQFLIQYYNGEERAKGNILERFSAQQFPDLHSELNLSSLELGDSALYFCASSVAPRETQYFGPGTRLLVL.

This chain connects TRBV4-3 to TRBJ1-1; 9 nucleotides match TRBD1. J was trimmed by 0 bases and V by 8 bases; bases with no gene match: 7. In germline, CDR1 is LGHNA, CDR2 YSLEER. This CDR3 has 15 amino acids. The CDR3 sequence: CASSSTGGMNTEAFF. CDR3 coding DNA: TGCGCCAGCTCTTCGACAGGGGGGATGAACACTGAAGCTTTCTTT.

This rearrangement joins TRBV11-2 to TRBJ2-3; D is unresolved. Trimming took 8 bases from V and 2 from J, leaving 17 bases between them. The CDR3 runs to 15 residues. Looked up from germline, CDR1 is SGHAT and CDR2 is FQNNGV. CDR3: CASPSHGSSTDTQYF. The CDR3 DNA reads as TGTGCCAGCCCCTCTCACGGTTCTTCCACAGATACGCAGTATTTT.

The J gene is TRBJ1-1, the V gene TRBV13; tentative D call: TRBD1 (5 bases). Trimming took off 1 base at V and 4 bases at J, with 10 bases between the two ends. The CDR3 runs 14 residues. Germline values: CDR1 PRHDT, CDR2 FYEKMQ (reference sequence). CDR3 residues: CASSLVGRGTEAFF. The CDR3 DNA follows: TGTGCCAGCAGCTTAGTGGGGAGGGGCACTGAAGCTTTCTTT.

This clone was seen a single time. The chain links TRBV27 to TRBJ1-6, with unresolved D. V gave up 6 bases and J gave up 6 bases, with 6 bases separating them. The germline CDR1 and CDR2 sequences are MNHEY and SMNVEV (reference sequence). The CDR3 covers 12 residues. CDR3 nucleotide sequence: TGTGCCAGCAGGGACCCTAATTCACCCCTCCACTTT. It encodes CASRDPNSPLHF.

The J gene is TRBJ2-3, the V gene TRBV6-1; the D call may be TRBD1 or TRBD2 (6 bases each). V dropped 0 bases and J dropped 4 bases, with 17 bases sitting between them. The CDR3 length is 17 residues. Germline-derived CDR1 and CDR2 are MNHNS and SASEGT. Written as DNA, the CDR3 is TGTGCCAGCAGTGAAGCGGGGGGACAAATCCGGTCAGATACGCAGTATTTT. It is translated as CASSEAGGQIRSDTQYF.

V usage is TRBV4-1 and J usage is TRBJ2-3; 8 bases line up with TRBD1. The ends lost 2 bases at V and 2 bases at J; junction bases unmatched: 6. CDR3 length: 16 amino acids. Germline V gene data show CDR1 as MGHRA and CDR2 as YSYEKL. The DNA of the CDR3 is TGCGCCAGCAGCCAAACGACAGGGGCTTACACAGATACGCAGTATTTT. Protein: CASSQTTGAYTDTQYF.

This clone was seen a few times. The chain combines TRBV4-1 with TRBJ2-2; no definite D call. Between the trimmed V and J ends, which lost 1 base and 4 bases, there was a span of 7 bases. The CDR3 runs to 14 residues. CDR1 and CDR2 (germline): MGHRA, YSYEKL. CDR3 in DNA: TGCGCCAGCAGCCAAGCTAAAACCACCGGGGAGCTGTTTTTT. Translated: CASSQAKTTGELFF.

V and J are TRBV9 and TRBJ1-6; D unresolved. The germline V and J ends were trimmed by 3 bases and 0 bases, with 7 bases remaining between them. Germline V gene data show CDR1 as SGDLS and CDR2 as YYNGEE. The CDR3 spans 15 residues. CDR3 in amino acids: CASSGLSSYNSPLHF. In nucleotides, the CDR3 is TGTGCCAGCAGCGGGTTGAGCTCCTATAATTCACCCCTCCACTTT.

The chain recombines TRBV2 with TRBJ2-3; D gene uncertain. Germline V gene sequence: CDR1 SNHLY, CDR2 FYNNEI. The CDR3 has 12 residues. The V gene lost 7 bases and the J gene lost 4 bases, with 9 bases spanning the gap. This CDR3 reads CASTAIADTQYF. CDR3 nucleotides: TGTGCCAGCACAGCGATTGCAGATACGCAGTATTTT.

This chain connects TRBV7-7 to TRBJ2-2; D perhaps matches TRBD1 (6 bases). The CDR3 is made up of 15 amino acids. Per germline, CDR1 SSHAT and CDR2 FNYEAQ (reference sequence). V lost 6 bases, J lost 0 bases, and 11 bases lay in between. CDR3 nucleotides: TGTGCCAGCAGGGCCGGGACAACGAACACCGGGGAGCTGTTTTTT. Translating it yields CASRAGTTNTGELFF.

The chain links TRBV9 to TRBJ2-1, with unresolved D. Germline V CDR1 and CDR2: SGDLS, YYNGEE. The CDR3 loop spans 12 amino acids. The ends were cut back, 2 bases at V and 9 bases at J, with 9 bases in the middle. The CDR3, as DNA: TGTGCCAGCAGCGTTTTGGAGACTGAGCAGTTCTTC. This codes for CASSVLETEQFF.

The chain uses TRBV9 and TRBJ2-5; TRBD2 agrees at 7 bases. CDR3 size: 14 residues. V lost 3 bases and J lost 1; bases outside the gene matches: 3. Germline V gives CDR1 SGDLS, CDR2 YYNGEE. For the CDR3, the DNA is TGTGCCAGCAGCGGGGGGGGACCCCAAGAGACCCAGTACTTC. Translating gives CASSGGGPQETQYF. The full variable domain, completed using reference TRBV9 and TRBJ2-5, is DSGVTQTPKHLITATGQRVTLRCSPRSGDLSVYWYQQSLDQGLQFLIQYYNGEERAKGNILERFSAQQFPDLHSELNLSSLELGDSALYFCASSGGGPQETQYFGPGTRLLVL.

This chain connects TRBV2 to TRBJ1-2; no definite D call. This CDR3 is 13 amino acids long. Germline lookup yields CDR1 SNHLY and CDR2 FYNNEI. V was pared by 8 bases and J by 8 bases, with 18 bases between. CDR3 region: CASFRLGKVGYTF. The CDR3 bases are TGTGCCAGCTTTAGGCTGGGGAAGGTCGGCTACACCTTC.

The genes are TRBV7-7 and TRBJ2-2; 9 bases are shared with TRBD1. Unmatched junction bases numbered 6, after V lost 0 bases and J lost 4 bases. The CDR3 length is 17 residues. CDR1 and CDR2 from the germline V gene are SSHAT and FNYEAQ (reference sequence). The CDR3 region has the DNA TGTGCCAGCAGCTTAGCCGGGACAGGGAAGGTCACCGGGGAGCTGTTTTTT. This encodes CASSLAGTGKVTGELFF. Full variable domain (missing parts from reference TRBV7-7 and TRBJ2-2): GAGVSQSPRYKVTKRGQDVTLRCDPISSHATLYWYQQALGQGPEFLTYFNYEAQPDKSGLPSDRFSAERPEGSISTLTIQRTEQRDSAMYRCASSLAGTGKVTGELFFGEGSRLTVL.

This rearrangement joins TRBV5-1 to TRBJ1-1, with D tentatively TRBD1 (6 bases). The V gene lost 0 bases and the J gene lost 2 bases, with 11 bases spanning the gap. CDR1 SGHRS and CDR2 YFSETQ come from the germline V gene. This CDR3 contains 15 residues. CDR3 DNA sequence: TGCGCCAGCAGCTTGGCTGGGGGCGCAAACACTGAAGCTTTCTTT. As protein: CASSLAGGANTEAFF. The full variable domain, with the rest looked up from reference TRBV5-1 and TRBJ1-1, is KAGVTQTPRYLIKTRGQQVTLSCSPISGHRSVSWYQQTPGQGLQFLFEYFSETQRNKGNFPGRFSGRQFSNSRSEMNVSTLELGDSALYLCASSLAGGANTEAFFGQGTRLTVV.

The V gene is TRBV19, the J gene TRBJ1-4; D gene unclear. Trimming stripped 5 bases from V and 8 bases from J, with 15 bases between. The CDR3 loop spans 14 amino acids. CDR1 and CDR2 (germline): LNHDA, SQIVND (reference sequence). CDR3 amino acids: CASSREPSGEKLFF. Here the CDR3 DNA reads TGTGCCAGTAGTCGGGAGCCAAGCGGGGAAAAACTGTTTTTT.

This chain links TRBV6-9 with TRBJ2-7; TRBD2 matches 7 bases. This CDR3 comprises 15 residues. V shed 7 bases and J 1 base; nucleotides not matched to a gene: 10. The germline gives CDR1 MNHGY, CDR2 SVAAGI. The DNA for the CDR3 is TGTGCCAGCAAGGGGAGGGTAGATCGATCCTACGAGCAGTACTTC. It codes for CASKGRVDRSYEQYF.

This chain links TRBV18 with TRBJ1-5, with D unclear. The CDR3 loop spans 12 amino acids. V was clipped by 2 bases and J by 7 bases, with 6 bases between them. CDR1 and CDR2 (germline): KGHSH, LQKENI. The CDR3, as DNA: TGTGCCAGCTCACCAGGATTGCAGCCCCAGCATTTT. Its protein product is CASSPGLQPQHF.

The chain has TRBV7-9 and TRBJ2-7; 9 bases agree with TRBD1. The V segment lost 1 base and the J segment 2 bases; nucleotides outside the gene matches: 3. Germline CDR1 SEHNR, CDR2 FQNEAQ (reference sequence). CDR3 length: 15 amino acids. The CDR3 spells CASSLVDRGTYEQYF. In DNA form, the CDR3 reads TGTGCCAGCAGCTTAGTGGACAGGGGAACCTACGAGCAGTACTTC.

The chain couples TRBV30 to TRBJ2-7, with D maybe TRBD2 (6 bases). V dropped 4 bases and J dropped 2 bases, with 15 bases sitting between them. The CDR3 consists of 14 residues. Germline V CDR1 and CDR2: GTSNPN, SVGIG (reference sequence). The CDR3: CAWNPGRRAYEQYF. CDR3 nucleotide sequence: TGTGCCTGGAATCCGGGACGGAGGGCCTACGAGCAGTACTTC. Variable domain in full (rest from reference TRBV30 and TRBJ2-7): SQTIHQWPATLVQPVGSPLSLECTVEGTSNPNLYWYRQAAGRGLQLLFYSVGIGQISSEVPQNLSASRPQDRQFILSSKKLLLSDSGFYLCAWNPGRRAYEQYFGPGTRLTVT.

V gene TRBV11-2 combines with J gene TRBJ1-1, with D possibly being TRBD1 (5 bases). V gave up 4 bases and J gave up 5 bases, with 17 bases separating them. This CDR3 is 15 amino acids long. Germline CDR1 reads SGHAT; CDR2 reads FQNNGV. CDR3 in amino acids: CASSSPIRRGTEAFF. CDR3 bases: TGTGCCAGCAGCTCCCCGATTCGTAGGGGTACTGAAGCTTTCTTT.

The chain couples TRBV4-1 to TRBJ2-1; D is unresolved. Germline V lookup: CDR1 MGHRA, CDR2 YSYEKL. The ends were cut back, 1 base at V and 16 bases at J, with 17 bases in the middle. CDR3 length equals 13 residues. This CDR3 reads CASSQVGDPRKFF. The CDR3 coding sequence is TGCGCCAGCAGCCAAGTAGGAGACCCGCGAAAATTCTTC.

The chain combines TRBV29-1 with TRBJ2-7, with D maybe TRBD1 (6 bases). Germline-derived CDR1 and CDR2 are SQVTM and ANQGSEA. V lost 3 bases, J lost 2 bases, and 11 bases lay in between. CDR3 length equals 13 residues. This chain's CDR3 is CSVETGTTYEQYF. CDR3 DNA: TGCAGCGTTGAGACAGGAACTACCTACGAGCAGTACTTC.

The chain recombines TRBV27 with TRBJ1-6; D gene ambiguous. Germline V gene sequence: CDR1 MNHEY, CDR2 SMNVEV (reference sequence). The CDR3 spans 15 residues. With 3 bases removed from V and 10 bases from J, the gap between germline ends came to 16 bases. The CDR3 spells CASSLNSLQISPLHF. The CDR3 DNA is TGTGCCAGCAGTTTGAACAGCCTTCAGATATCACCCCTCCACTTT.

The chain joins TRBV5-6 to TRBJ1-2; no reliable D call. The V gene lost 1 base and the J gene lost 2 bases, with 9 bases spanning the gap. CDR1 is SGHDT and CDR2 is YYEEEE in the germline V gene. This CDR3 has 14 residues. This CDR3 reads CASSLIGPNYGYTF. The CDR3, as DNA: TGTGCCAGCAGCTTGATTGGGCCGAACTATGGCTACACCTTC.

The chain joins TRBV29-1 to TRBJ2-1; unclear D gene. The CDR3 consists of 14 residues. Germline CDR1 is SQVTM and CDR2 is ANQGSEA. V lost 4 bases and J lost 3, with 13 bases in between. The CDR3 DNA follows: TGCAGCGTTGGGGTAGGCACATTCTACAATGAGCAGTTCTTC. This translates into CSVGVGTFYNEQFF.

The CDR3 region has the DNA TGTGCCAGCAGCCCACTCTGGTCGGTTAATGAGCAGTTCTTC. It codes for CASSPLWSVNEQFF. The chain combines TRBV11-2 with TRBJ2-1; D is undetermined. V dropped 5 bases and J dropped 7 bases, with 15 bases sitting between them. The CDR3 has 14 residues. CDR1 and CDR2 from the germline V gene are SGHAT and FQNNGV.